The table lists the clone carrying this T cell receptor beta chain with a few counts. Its antigen is still unknown. The sample is drawn from a study of long-term antiretroviral therapy in people with HIV. About the study: The 2015 immediate-ART recommendation was preceded by the earliest samples by about a decade.

Germline CDR1 reads SEHNR; CDR2 reads FQNEAQ (reference sequence). The junction had 7 bases not matched to a gene; V was cut back by 1 base and J by 4 bases. This CDR3 comprises 15 residues. United States facilities provided treatment to all participants with HIV. Every sample had about 0.85-11 million cryopreserved PBMC in it before DNA extraction. It was version v3.0 of the immunoSEQ assay that was run at survey level. Sequencing was performed with immunoSEQ multiplex PCR; in TCRdb, only in-frame clones are kept and a portion is missing. The table records roughly 17,000 clones, more than 75% of them present only once. General study results and limits: Repertoires with HIV possessed tighter CDR3 length spans than those of controls.

The sequences come from unsorted PBMCs, collected 0.5 years after starting antiretroviral therapy. The TCR comes from a woman between 40 and 55 years old with HIV. V gene TRBV7-9 combines with J gene TRBJ2-7, with TRBD1 identical over 7 bases. The CDR3 DNA sequence: TGTGCCAGCAGCTTAGGACAGGGTCTGGAGTACGAGCAGTACTTC. Its protein is CASSLGQGLEYEQYF. The full variable domain, with the rest looked up from reference TRBV7-9 and TRBJ2-7, is DTGVSQNPRHKITKRGQNVTFRCDPISEHNRLYWYRQTLGQGPEFLTYFQNEAQLEKSRLLSDRFSAERPKGSFSTLEIQRTEQGDSAMYLCASSLGQGLEYEQYFGPGTRLTVT.